This T cell receptor (beta chain) was documented in a study of cytomegalovirus exposure and HLA in healthy donors. The PCR had 60 Vbeta and 13 Jbeta primers. Generated by immunoSEQ multiplex PCR, the TCRdb table keeps only in-frame clones and is missing some. The sample shows 60,000 to 85,000 clones, 84% of them seen only once. The CDR3 contains 14 residues. Trimming took off 3 bases at V and 2 bases at J, with 12 bases between the two ends. Germline CDR1 reads SGDLS; CDR2 reads YYNGEE. The rearrangement joins TRBV9 to TRBJ2-7; a weak D match, TRBD2 (6 bases). This receptor was taken from a man aged 70 or older in good health and CMV-seropositive. Sequencing input: PBMCs. CDR3 region: CASSDGLLPYEQYF. The CDR3 DNA is TGTGCCAGCAGCGATGGACTACTCCCCTACGAGCAGTACTTC.